A selection of T cell receptor beta chains follows, all from one sample in a study of blood T cell repertoires in COVID-19. Some clones are missing from TCRdb's copy, which holds only in-frame ones; the method was immunoSEQ multiplex PCR. The table has some 250,000 clones, approximately 84% seen once. The sample was peripheral blood. The receptor source for this set is a woman in her 30s who had recovered from COVID-19. CDR3s include the opening cysteine and the closing phenylalanine or tryptophan. A D gene is named only where the DNA matches it firmly. For some rows the clone size is stated as once, few or many, or as a class when expanded; others skip it.

D	V	size	J	DNA	CDR3
TRBD2	TRBV11-3	.	TRBJ2-3	TGTGCCAGCAGCTCAGGGACTAGCGGCACAGATACGCAGTATTTT	CASSSGTSGTDTQYF
.	TRBV27	.	TRBJ1-5	TGTGCCAGCAGGTTGGCAGGGGATCAGCCCCAGCATTTT	CASRLAGDQPQHF
TRBD2	TRBV18	.	TRBJ2-7	TGTGCCAGCTCCCCCCCCGGGAGGGTGTCCTACGAGCAGTACTTC	CASSPPGRVSYEQYF
.	TRBV15	once	TRBJ2-7	TGTGCCACCAGCAGATTGGCGGCGACGGGCTCAGGGCACGAGCAGTACTTC	CATSRLAATGSGHEQYF
.	TRBV7-3	.	TRBJ2-3	TGTGCCAGCAGCTTAAACAATGGTGGAGATACGCAGTATTTT	CASSLNNGGDTQYF
TRBD1	TRBV27	.	TRBJ1-1	TGTGCCAGCAGGACAGGGGGCAGCACTGAAGCTTTCTTT	CASRTGGSTEAFF
.	TRBV19	.	TRBJ1-4	TGTGCCAGTAGTTTCGACAGGACGTATAATGAAAAACTGTTTTTT	CASSFDRTYNEKLFF
.	TRBV2	.	TRBJ2-3	TGTGCCAGCAGTGAGGAGGGGGCTGAAGATACGCAGTATTTT	CASSEEGAEDTQYF
.	TRBV11-2	once	TRBJ2-7	TGTGCCAGCAGCCCCTCGGAGCAGACCAGATCCTACGAGCAGTACTTC	CASSPSEQTRSYEQYF
.	TRBV9	.	TRBJ2-3	TGTGCCAGCAGTCAAGGGGCAGCCACAGATACGCAGTATTTT	CASSQGAATDTQYF
.	TRBV2	.	TRBJ1-1	TGTGCCAGCAGGGAGGAGCGAGGGAACACTGAAGCTTTCTTT	CASREERGNTEAFF
TRBD1	TRBV10-1	.	TRBJ2-7	TGCGCCCAGCCCCGGGGACAGGGGGCCTACGAGCAGTACTTC	CAQPRGQGAYEQYF
TRBD1	TRBV6-5	.	TRBJ1-5	TGTGCCAGCAGTTACTCAGGGGGCAGCCAGCCCCAGCATTTT	CASSYSGGSQPQHF
TRBD2	TRBV11-1	.	TRBJ2-7	TGTGCCAGCAGCTTGAGCGGGGCGGGCGAGCAGTACTTC	CASSLSGAGEQYF
.	TRBV6-5	.	TRBJ1-1	TGTGCCAGCAGTTACTTACTTCGGGGGAACACTGAAGCTTTCTTT	CASSYLLRGNTEAFF
TRBD2	TRBV27	.	TRBJ2-1	TGTGCCAGCAGTTTGTTCGTCCCAGAGCGGGGGAACTACAATGAGCAGTTCTTC	CASSLFVPERGNYNEQFF
.	TRBV28	.	TRBJ1-1	TGTGCCTCACCCCCTAGCGGGGGGGGGACTGAAGCTTTCTTT	CASPPSGGGTEAFF
TRBD2	TRBV24-1	few	TRBJ2-1	TGTGCCACCAGTGCCACCAGGGGTAGCGGGACCTCCAATGAGCAGTTCTTC	CATSATRGSGTSNEQFF
TRBD1	TRBV5-1	.	TRBJ2-1	TGCGCCAGCAGCTCAAAACAGGGGGTCCTACACAATGAGCAGTTCTTC	CASSSKQGVLHNEQFF
.	TRBV2	.	TRBJ1-1	TGTGCCAGCAGAGAAACGCAGGGGTACACTGAAGCTTTCTTT	CASRETQGYTEAFF
.	TRBV6-2/TRBV6-3	.	TRBJ2-7	TGTGCCAGCAGTTACTCGATACGGCCAGGGGAGCAGTACTTC	CASSYSIRPGEQYF
TRBD2	TRBV6-2/TRBV6-3	.	TRBJ2-1	TGTGCCAGCAGCTTAGCGGGGGGGCCCTACAATGAGCAGTTCTTC	CASSLAGGPYNEQFF
TRBD1	TRBV5-4	.	TRBJ2-3	TGTGCCAGCAGCAAGGGACAGGTGGGGTCCACAGATACGCAGTATTTT	CASSKGQVGSTDTQYF
.	TRBV7-2	.	TRBJ2-5	TGTGCCAGCAGCTCCCCCGAAGGGGGGGCCACGAAGACCCAGTACTTC	CASSSPEGGATKTQYF
TRBD2	TRBV7-3	.	TRBJ2-2	TGTGCCAGCAGCTTAGACGGGGGACTAGCGATGGTTGGGTCCGGGGAGCTGTTTTTT	CASSLDGGLAMVGSGELFF
TRBD1	TRBV19	.	TRBJ2-5	TGTGCCAGTACTCCGAGGACAGGGACTCCGAGGGACCAGTACTTC	CASTPRTGTPRDQYF
.	TRBV12-5	.	TRBJ2-1	TGTGCTAGTGGGCTCAGTCTGAATGAGCAGTTCTTC	CASGLSLNEQFF
.	TRBV6-2/TRBV6-3	.	TRBJ2-7	TGTGCCAGCAGCTCATATGGCAGAGAGCAGTACTTC	CASSSYGREQYF
.	TRBV11-2	.	TRBJ1-5	TGTGCCAGCAGCTTATCTGGGCTGGATCAGCCCCAGCATTTT	CASSLSGLDQPQHF
TRBD1	TRBV18	.	TRBJ1-4	TGTGCCAGCTCACCCCTTTACCGACAGGGCGATAATGAAAAACTGTTTTTT	CASSPLYRQGDNEKLFF
.	TRBV2	.	TRBJ2-4	TGTGCCAGCAGTGAAACTGGTAGAGGAGCGGTATTAGAAAACATTCAGTACTTC	CASSETGRGAVLENIQYF
TRBD2	TRBV3-1/TRBV3-2	.	TRBJ2-5	TGTGCCAGCAGCGCCCGTGCGGGGGGGCCGAAGGTGACCCAGTACTTC	CASSARAGGPKVTQYF
TRBD2	TRBV3-1/TRBV3-2	.	TRBJ2-3	TGTGCCAGCAGCCAAGAAAAGCGGGGGGGCAGAGATACGCAGTATTTT	CASSQEKRGGRDTQYF
.	TRBV5-1	.	TRBJ2-2	TGCGCCAGCAGCTTGGAGGGAGGTACCGGGGAGCTGTTTTTT	CASSLEGGTGELFF
TRBD2	TRBV29-1	.	TRBJ2-1	TGCAGCGTTGAAGGGCTAGCGGGGCGTAGCTCCTACAATGAGCAGTTCTTC	CSVEGLAGRSSYNEQFF
TRBD1	TRBV28	.	TRBJ1-6	TGTGCCAGCACCCTCACAGGGGGGGAATCACCCCTCCACTTT	CASTLTGGESPLHF
TRBD1	TRBV14	.	TRBJ1-3	TGTGCCAGCAGCCATCAGGGACAGTCTTACGGAAACACCATATATTTT	CASSHQGQSYGNTIYF
.	TRBV10-2	once	TRBJ2-7	TGCGCCAGCAACGACAGAGATCCTTTTCGGATGTACGAGCAGTACTTC	CASNDRDPFRMYEQYF
TRBD1	TRBV6-5	.	TRBJ1-1	TGTGCCAGCAGCTCCGGGACAGGGGACACTGAAGCTTTCTTT	CASSSGTGDTEAFF
.	TRBV13	.	TRBJ1-1	TGTGCCAGCAGCTTAGGGGCGGTCTGGAACACTGAAGCTTTCTTT	CASSLGAVWNTEAFF
.	TRBV7-2	.	TRBJ2-3	TGTGCCAGCAGCTTAGACTCCGCTCCGGGGAGTACGCAGTATTTT	CASSLDSAPGSTQYF
TRBD1	TRBV5-1	.	TRBJ1-3	TGCGCCAGCAGCTTACGACAGGGGGCTGGAAACACCATATATTTT	CASSLRQGAGNTIYF
TRBD2	TRBV25-1	.	TRBJ2-2	TGTGCCAGCAGTGAACACGGACTAGCGAATACCGGGGAGCTGTTTTTT	CASSEHGLANTGELFF
.	TRBV27	.	TRBJ1-5	TGTGCCAGCAGTTTTGGGCAGGGGTCCAATCAGCCCCAGCATTTT	CASSFGQGSNQPQHF
.	TRBV19	.	TRBJ2-3	TGTGCCAGTAGTACTCTTGGGGGGGCGAACTTTGGCACAGATACGCAGTATTTT	CASSTLGGANFGTDTQYF
.	TRBV5-1	.	TRBJ2-7	TGCGCCAGCAGCTTGACCCAACAGGGTTGGCCCTACGAGCAGTACTTC	CASSLTQQGWPYEQYF